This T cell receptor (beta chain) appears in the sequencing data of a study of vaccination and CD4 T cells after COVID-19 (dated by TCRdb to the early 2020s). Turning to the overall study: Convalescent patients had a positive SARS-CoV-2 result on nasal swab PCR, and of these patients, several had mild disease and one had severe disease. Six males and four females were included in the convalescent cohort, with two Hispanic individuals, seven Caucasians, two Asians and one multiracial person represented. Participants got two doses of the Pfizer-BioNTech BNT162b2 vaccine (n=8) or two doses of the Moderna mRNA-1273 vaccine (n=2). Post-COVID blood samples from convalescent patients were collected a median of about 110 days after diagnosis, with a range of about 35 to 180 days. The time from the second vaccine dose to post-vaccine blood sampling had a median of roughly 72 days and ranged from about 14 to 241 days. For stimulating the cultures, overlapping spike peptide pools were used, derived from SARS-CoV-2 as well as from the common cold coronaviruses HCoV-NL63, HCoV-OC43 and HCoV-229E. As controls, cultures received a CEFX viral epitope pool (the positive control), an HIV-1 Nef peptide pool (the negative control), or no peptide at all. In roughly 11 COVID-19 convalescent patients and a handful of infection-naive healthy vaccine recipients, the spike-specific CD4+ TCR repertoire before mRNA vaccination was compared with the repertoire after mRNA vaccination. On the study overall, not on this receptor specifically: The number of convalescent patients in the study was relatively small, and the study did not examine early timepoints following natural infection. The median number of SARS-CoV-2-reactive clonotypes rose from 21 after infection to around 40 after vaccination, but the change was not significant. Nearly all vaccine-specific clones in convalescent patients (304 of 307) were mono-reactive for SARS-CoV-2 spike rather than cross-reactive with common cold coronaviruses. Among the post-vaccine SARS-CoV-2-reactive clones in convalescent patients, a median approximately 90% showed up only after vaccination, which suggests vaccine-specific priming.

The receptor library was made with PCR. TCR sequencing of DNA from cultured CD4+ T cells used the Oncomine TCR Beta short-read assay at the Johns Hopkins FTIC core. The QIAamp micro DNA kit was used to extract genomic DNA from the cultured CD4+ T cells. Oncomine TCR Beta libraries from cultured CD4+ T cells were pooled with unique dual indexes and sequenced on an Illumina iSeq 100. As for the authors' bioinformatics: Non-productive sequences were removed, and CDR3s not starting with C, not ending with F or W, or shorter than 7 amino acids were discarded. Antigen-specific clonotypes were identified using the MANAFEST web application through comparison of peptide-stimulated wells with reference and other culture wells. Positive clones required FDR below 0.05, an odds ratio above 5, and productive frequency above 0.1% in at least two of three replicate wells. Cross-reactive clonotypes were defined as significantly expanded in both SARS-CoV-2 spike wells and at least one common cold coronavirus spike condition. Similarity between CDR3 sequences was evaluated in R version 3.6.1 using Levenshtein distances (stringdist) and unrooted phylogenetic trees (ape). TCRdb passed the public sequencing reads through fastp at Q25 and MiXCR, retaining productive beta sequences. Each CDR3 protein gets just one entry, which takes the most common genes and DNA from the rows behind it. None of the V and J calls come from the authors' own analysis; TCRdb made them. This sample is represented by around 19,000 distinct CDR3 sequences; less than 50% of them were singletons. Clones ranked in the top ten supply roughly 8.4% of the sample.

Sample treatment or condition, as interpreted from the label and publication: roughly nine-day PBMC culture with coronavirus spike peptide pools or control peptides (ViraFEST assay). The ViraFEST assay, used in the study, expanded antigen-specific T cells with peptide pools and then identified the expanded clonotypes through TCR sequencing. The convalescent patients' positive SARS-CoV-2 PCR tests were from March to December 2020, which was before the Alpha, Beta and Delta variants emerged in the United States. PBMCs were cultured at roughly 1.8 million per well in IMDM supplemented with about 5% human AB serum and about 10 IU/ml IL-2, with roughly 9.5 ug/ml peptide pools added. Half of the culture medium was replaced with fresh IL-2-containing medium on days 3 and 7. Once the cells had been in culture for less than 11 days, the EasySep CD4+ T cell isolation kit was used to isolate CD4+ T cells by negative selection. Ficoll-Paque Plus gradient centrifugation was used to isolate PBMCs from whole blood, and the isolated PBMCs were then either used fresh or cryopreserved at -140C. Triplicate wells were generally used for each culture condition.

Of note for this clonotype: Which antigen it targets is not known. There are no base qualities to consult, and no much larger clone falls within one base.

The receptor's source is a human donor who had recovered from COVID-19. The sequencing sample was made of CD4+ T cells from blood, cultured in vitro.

The DNA sequence is TGTGCCAGCAGCTCGCGGACCACAGATACGCAGTATTTT. This encodes CASSSRTTDTQYF. The chain uses TRBV7-6 and TRBJ2-3; the D gene is unclear. The junction shows trimming of 4 bases on V and 2 bases on J, plus 7 bases between the germline ends. Reading the germline V gene gives CDR1 SGHVS and CDR2 FNYEAQ. The CDR3 starts with the cysteine, ends with the phenylalanine, and has 13 residues. The DNA shown is the 39-base CDR3, in frame from base 1. Full variable domain (CDR3 extended with the reference TRBV7-6 and TRBJ2-3 proteins): GAGVSQSPRYKVTKRGQDVALRCDPISGHVSLYWYRQALGQGPEFLTYFNYEAQQDKSGLPNDRFSAERPEGSISTLTIQRTEQRDSAMYRCASSSRTTDTQYFGPGTRLTVL.